This T cell receptor (beta chain) was sequenced in a study of a mutant IDH1 vaccine in newly diagnosed glioma. This table comes from immunoSEQ multiplex PCR, and its TCRdb copy is limited to in-frame clones, with some not included. Of tens of thousands of clones in the sample, roughly 87% were seen once. As concerns this clone: Antigen: not known.

General study findings and limits: Whatever changes occurred in top peripheral T cell clonotypes seemed unrelated to pseudoprogression.

The germline V gene encodes CDR1 KGHSH and CDR2 LQKENI. The J segment lost 8 bases and the V segment lost 1 base, leaving 21 bases of the junction unmatched. The CDR3 is 20 residues long. Time point given: week 47, end of study. In every dose of vaccine, 300 ug of mutant IDH1 20-mer peptide was given alongside topical imiquimod. The specimen was PBMCs, collected from a glioma patient whose treatment included an IDH1 peptide vaccine. This TCR was recovered from a man younger than 40 with glioma. The chain combines TRBV18 with TRBJ2-4; 9 nucleotides agree with TRBD1. As DNA, the CDR3 is TGTGCCAGCTCACCACGATTCGAACAGGGGGCTCCCTCGCCGAGGGACATTCAGTACTTC. Its translation: CASSPRFEQGAPSPRDIQYF. Filled out from reference TRBV18 and TRBJ2-4, the complete variable domain reads NAGVMQNPRHLVRRRGQEARLRCSPMKGHSHVYWYRQLPEEGLKFMVYLQKENIIDESGMPKERFSAEFPKEGPSILRIQQVVRGDSAAYFCASSPRFEQGAPSPRDIQYFGAGTRLSVL.